Following are 29 T cell receptor beta chains from one sample sequenced in a study of T cell responses to AZD1222 COVID-19 vaccine. Assay used: immunoSEQ multiplex PCR; TCRdb lists only in-frame clones, some missing. In the table there are about 140,000 clones, 80% to 95% of which are singletons. This sample comprised peripheral blood, obtained on day 0 of AZD1222 vaccination. The receptors derive from an adult in good health.

This sequence joins TRBV6-5 and TRBJ1-4, with D possibly being TRBD1 (6 bases). The CDR3 loop spans 15 amino acids. Germline CDR1 reads MNHEY; CDR2 reads SVGAGI. V lost 0 bases to trimming and J lost 4 bases, with 9 bases between them. CDR3 in DNA: TGTGCCAGCAGTTACTCCGGACAGTTTAATGAAAAACTGTTTTTT. Protein product: CASSYSGQFNEKLFF.

This clone was picked up a small number of times. The chain employs TRBV27 and TRBJ2-7, with D unresolved. CDR1 and CDR2 from the germline V gene are MNHEY and SMNVEV (reference sequence). This CDR3 comprises 15 residues. V was shortened by 3 bases and J by 2 bases, with 14 bases between the two germline ends. The CDR3 sequence: CASSLRGRVTYEQYF. Written as DNA, the CDR3 is TGTGCCAGCAGTTTGCGCGGAAGGGTTACCTACGAGCAGTACTTC.

The chain is built from TRBV7-3 and TRBJ2-3; D gene unclear. V was clipped by 4 bases and J by 4 bases, with 9 bases between them. Germline V lookup: CDR1 SGHTA, CDR2 FQGTGA. CDR3 length equals 13 residues. CDR3 loop: CASSSLVADTQYF. In DNA form, the CDR3 reads TGTGCCAGCAGCTCCTTAGTCGCAGATACGCAGTATTTT.

The J gene is TRBJ2-1, the V gene TRBV7-9; the match to TRBD2 covers 7 bases. This CDR3 has 18 residues. The germline gives CDR1 SEHNR, CDR2 FQNEAQ (reference sequence). V was clipped by 3 bases and J by 6 bases; unmatched bases: 17. The CDR3, as DNA: TGTGCCAGCAGCTTGATTATTTTATTTGGGCGGGGGAGCAATGAGCAGTTCTTC. The encoded protein is CASSLIILFGRGSNEQFF.

The CDR3 region is CASSHTPGYGANVLTF. The CDR3 DNA follows: TGCGCCAGCAGCCACACTCCAGGGTACGGGGCCAACGTCCTGACTTTC. The chain couples TRBV5-1 to TRBJ2-6, with a possible D match to TRBD1 (5 bases). The ends were cut back, 4 bases at V and 4 bases at J, with 15 bases in the middle. The CDR3 length is 16 residues. In germline, CDR1 is SGHRS, CDR2 YFSETQ.

The chain employs TRBV9 and TRBJ2-3; TRBD2 agrees at 8 bases. Germline CDR1 SGDLS, CDR2 YYNGEE. V shed 4 bases and J 2 bases; nucleotides not matched to a gene: 12. The CDR3 totals 17 residues. CDR3 amino acids: CASSHSKLAADTDTQYF. Here the CDR3 DNA reads TGTGCCAGCAGCCACTCCAAACTAGCGGCGGACACAGATACGCAGTATTTT.

The genes are TRBV11-2 and TRBJ2-7; 8 bases map to TRBD1. CDR3 length: 15 residues. Per the germline V gene, CDR1 is SGHAT and CDR2 is FQNNGV. J was trimmed by 2 bases and V by 4 bases; bases with no gene match: 7. The CDR3 DNA sequence: TGTGCCAGCAGCTCTTACAGGGGGTCGGCCTACGAGCAGTACTTC. Its translation is CASSSYRGSAYEQYF.

This clone was detected once. The chain employs TRBV7-9 and TRBJ2-5, with 12 bases that match TRBD2. Germline V gene data show CDR1 as SEHNR and CDR2 as FQNEAQ (reference sequence). Trimming cost V 5 bases and J 2 bases; bases outside gene matches: 3. CDR3 length: 15 residues. The DNA for the CDR3 is TGTGCCAGCAGCCGGACTAGCGGGACTCAAGAGACCCAGTACTTC. Its protein is CASSRTSGTQETQYF.

The chain joins TRBV9 to TRBJ2-1; the D gene could be TRBD1 or TRBD2 (7 bases each). Germline V lookup: CDR1 SGDLS, CDR2 YYNGEE. With 4 bases removed from V and 1 base from J, the gap between germline ends came to 12 bases. The CDR3 loop spans 15 amino acids. The CDR3 region is CASSSQGGSYNEQFF. The CDR3 bases are TGTGCCAGCAGCAGCCAGGGGGGGTCCTACAATGAGCAGTTCTTC.

The CDR3 spells CASSFGTALDNEQFF. CDR3 DNA sequence: TGCGCCAGCAGCTTCGGGACCGCCCTCGACAATGAGCAGTTCTTC. The chain uses TRBV5-1 and TRBJ2-1, with D perhaps TRBD1 or TRBD2 (5 bases each). V lost 2 bases and J 5 bases, leaving 14 bases between the germline ends. The CDR3 is made up of 15 amino acids. Germline CDR1 reads SGHRS; CDR2 reads YFSETQ.

The genes are TRBV9 and TRBJ2-2; a possible D gene is TRBD2 (5 bases). Germline CDR1 SGDLS, CDR2 YYNGEE. The CDR3 consists of 14 residues. With 0 bases removed from V and 7 bases from J, the gap between germline ends came to 10 bases. The CDR3 sequence: CASSVVFGVGELFF. For the CDR3, the DNA is TGTGCCAGCAGCGTAGTCTTCGGGGTCGGGGAGCTGTTTTTT.

This chain uses TRBV5-1 with TRBJ1-1; 8 nucleotides line up with TRBD1. This CDR3 has 14 residues. Germline assignment: CDR1 SGHRS and CDR2 YFSETQ. The trim removed 1 base at V and 4 bases at J, leaving 3 bases unmatched. As DNA, the CDR3 is TGCGCCAGCAGCTTGCGTGACAGGGGCACTGAAGCTTTCTTT. Translation: CASSLRDRGTEAFF.

The rearrangement links TRBV30 to TRBJ1-6, with a tentative D call TRBD1 (5 bases). CDR1 and CDR2 (germline): GTSNPN, SVGIG (reference sequence). This CDR3 contains 13 residues. The ends were cut back, 4 bases at V and 6 bases at J, with 10 bases in the middle. CDR3 DNA: TGTGCCTGGAACCGGGACCCTAATTCACCCCTCCACTTT. It codes for CAWNRDPNSPLHF.

This CDR3 reads CASSDPVKGYTF. CDR3 coding DNA: TGTGCCAGCAGTGACCCGGTGAAAGGCTACACCTTC. The J gene is TRBJ1-2, the V gene TRBV6-1, with D unclear. The V gene lost 3 bases and the J gene lost 8 bases, with 10 bases spanning the gap. CDR3 length: 12 residues. Germline V gives CDR1 MNHNS, CDR2 SASEGT.

The chain couples TRBV27 to TRBJ2-7, with 10 bases matching TRBD1. The germline CDR1 and CDR2 sequences are MNHEY and SMNVEV (reference sequence). This CDR3 has 14 residues. J lost 3 bases, V lost 5 bases, and 4 bases had no gene match. Here the CDR3 DNA reads TGTGCCAGCAGTCCATGGACAGGGGGCTACGAGCAGTACTTC. Residues: CASSPWTGGYEQYF.

J is TRBJ2-5 and V is TRBV19; unclear D gene. Trimming left V 3 bases short and J 4 bases short, with 9 bases between. This CDR3 has 13 residues. CDR1 and CDR2 from the germline V gene are LNHDA and SQIVND (reference sequence). CDR3 in amino acids: CASSMAIAETQYF. In DNA, the CDR3 is TGTGCCAGTAGTATGGCAATCGCAGAGACCCAGTACTTC.

The genes are TRBV5-6 and TRBJ2-7, with TRBD1 matching over 7 bases. V lost 3 bases, J lost 7 bases, and 4 bases stayed unmatched. Germline V gene data show CDR1 as SGHDT and CDR2 as YYEEEE. The CDR3 has 12 residues. CDR3 protein: CASSWTGGEQYF. CDR3 nucleotides: TGTGCCAGCAGCTGGACAGGTGGAGAGCAGTACTTC.

The rearrangement links TRBV7-2 to TRBJ2-7; D is undetermined. The V gene lost 1 base and the J gene lost 7 bases, with 11 bases spanning the gap. The CDR3 totals 13 residues. Germline V gene lookup returns CDR1 SGHTA and CDR2 FQGNSA. The CDR3 coding sequence is TGTGCCAGCAGCTTAGACGGTTTTGAGGAGCAGTACTTC. Amino acid sequence: CASSLDGFEEQYF.

The genes are TRBV5-1 and TRBJ2-7; 7 positions match TRBD2. This CDR3 comprises 14 residues. V trimming: 3 bases; J trimming: 4 bases; junction bases outside the gene matches: 7. CDR1 and CDR2 from the germline V gene are SGHRS and YFSETQ. The CDR3 region is CASSSDGRFYEQYF. CDR3 in DNA: TGCGCCAGCAGCTCCGACGGGAGGTTTTACGAGCAGTACTTC.

This chain uses TRBV19 with TRBJ1-5, with D uncertain. The germline V and J ends were trimmed by 7 bases and 2 bases, with 15 bases remaining between them. Germline CDR1 and CDR2: LNHDA and SQIVND (reference sequence). The CDR3 covers 15 residues. In nucleotides, the CDR3 is TGTGCCAGTAACGGCCTGGACGATGGCAATCAGCCCCAGCATTTT. It yields the protein CASNGLDDGNQPQHF.

V usage is TRBV18 and J usage is TRBJ1-2; 9 bases are shared with TRBD1. The germline CDR1 and CDR2 sequences are KGHSH and LQKENI. This CDR3 is 13 amino acids long. V was pared by 6 bases and J by 13 bases, with 12 bases of the junction left unmatched. The CDR3 region is CASSSGTGSAGTF. In DNA, the CDR3 is TGTGCCAGCTCCTCCGGGACAGGGTCAGCGGGCACCTTC.

The chain links TRBV2 to TRBJ1-1; perhaps TRBD1 as D (5 bases). This CDR3 comprises 11 residues. In germline, CDR1 is SNHLY, CDR2 FYNNEI. The V end was cut by 8 bases, the J end by 6 bases, with 10 bases between. Here the CDR3 DNA reads TGTGCCAGCCAGGGAGCCGCTGAAGCTTTCTTT. This sequence encodes CASQGAAEAFF.

This chain connects TRBV4-2 to TRBJ2-1, with TRBD2 identical over 14 bases. Germline V CDR1 and CDR2: LGHNA, YNFKEQ. Trimming took 3 bases from V and 6 from J; bases not matched to a gene: 13. The length of the CDR3 is 19 residues. The CDR3 sequence: CASSHYFRLAGGTFNEQFF. The DNA for the CDR3 is TGTGCCAGCAGCCATTACTTCCGACTAGCGGGGGGGACCTTCAATGAGCAGTTCTTC.

The chain has TRBV5-4 and TRBJ2-5; 12 bases align to TRBD2. With V trimmed by 2 bases and J by 7 bases, 6 bases remained unmatched. The V gene's germline CDR1 is SGHNT and CDR2 YYREEE (reference sequence). The CDR3 loop spans 15 amino acids. The CDR3, as DNA: TGTGCCAGCAGCTTACCTAGCGGGGGGGCCGGGACCCAGTACTTC. It is translated as CASSLPSGGAGTQYF. Based on the CDR3 plus reference TRBV5-4 and TRBJ2-5, the full variable domain is ETGVTQSPTHLIKTRGQQVTLRCSSQSGHNTVSWYQQALGQGPQFIFQYYREEENGRGNFPPRFSGLQFPNYSSELNVNALELDDSALYLCASSLPSGGAGTQYFGPGTRLLVL.

V and J are TRBV28 and TRBJ2-7; D ambiguous. The CDR3 is 14 amino acids. Germline V gene data show CDR1 as MDHEN and CDR2 as SYDVKM. The germline V and J ends were trimmed by 6 bases and 0 bases, with 12 bases remaining between them. The CDR3 loop reads CASREQASSYEQYF. The CDR3 DNA follows: TGTGCCAGCAGAGAGCAGGCGAGCTCCTACGAGCAGTACTTC. Using reference TRBV28 and TRBJ2-7 for the parts outside the CDR3, the full variable domain is DVKVTQSSRYLVKRTGEKVFLECVQDMDHENMFWYRQDPGLGLRLIYFSYDVKMKEKGDIPEGYSVSREKKERFSLILESASTNQTSMYLCASREQASSYEQYFGPGTRLTVT.

V gene TRBV27 combines with J gene TRBJ2-3, with 9 bases identical to TRBD2. The CDR3 has 13 amino acids. The germline gives CDR1 MNHEY, CDR2 SMNVEV (reference sequence). J lost 10 bases, V lost 7 bases, and 9 bases had no gene match. For the CDR3, the DNA is TGTGCCAGCATGGTGAGCGGGGGGAACGCGCAGTATTTT. Protein sequence: CASMVSGGNAQYF.

This clone was observed a single time. The chain employs TRBV13 and TRBJ2-7, with D perhaps matching TRBD2 (5 bases). CDR1 is PRHDT, CDR2 FYEKMQ, per germline (reference sequence). V lost 0 bases and J 2 bases, leaving 8 bases between the germline ends. The CDR3 sequence is 14 residues long. The CDR3 is CASSLGPGTYEQYF. As DNA, the CDR3 is TGTGCCAGCAGCTTAGGCCCCGGGACCTACGAGCAGTACTTC. Based on the CDR3 plus reference TRBV13 and TRBJ2-7, the full variable domain is AAGVIQSPRHLIKEKRETATLKCYPIPRHDTVYWYQQGPGQDPQFLISFYEKMQSDKGSIPDRFSAQQFSDYHSELNMSSLELGDSALYFCASSLGPGTYEQYFGPGTRLTVT.

The V and J genes are TRBV6-5 and TRBJ2-5; 11 nucleotides agree with TRBD2. Germline lookup yields CDR1 MNHEY and CDR2 SVGAGI. With V trimmed by 6 bases and J by 5 bases, 5 bases remained unmatched. This CDR3 has 14 residues. The CDR3 reads CASRIAGGPETQYF. The DNA for the CDR3 is TGTGCCAGCAGAATAGCGGGGGGGCCGGAGACCCAGTACTTC.

This sequence joins TRBV30 and TRBJ1-1; tentative D call: TRBD1 (5 bases). The V gene's germline CDR1 is GTSNPN and CDR2 SVGIG (reference sequence). Trimming removed 8 bases at V and 2 bases at J, with 12 bases between. This CDR3 spans 12 amino acids. The CDR3 spells CAQGRLNTEAFF. Here the CDR3 DNA reads TGTGCCCAGGGACGGCTAAACACTGAAGCTTTCTTT.